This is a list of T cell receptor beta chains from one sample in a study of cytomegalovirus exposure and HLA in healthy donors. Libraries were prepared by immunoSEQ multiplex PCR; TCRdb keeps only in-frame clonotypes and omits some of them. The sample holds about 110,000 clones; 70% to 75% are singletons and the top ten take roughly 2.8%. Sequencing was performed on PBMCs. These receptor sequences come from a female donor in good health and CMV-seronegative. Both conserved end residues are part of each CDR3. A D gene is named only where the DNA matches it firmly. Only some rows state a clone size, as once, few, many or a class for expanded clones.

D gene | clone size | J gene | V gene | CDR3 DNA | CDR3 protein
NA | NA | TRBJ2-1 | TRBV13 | TGTGCCAGCAGCCCTCCCCCCGAAGCGTCCTACAATGAGCAGTTCTTC | CASSPPPEASYNEQFF
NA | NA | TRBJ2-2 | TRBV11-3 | TGTGCCAGCAGCTCTAGCTCGGGCACCGGGGAGCTGTTTTTT | CASSSSSGTGELFF
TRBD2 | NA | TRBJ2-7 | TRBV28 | TGTGCCAGCATCTTCAGCGGGAGGCCCCCGGGCGAGCAGTACTTC | CASIFSGRPPGEQYF
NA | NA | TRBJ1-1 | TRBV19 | TGTGCCAGTAGTATTGGTAGCACTGAAGCTTTCTTT | CASSIGSTEAFF
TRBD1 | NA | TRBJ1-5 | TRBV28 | TGTGCCAGCAGTTTAGTCACAGGGGCGGGTAGCAATCAGCCCCAGCATTTT | CASSLVTGAGSNQPQHF
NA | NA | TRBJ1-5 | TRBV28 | TGTGCCAGCAGTTTATTCGGCCCCGGGAGGAATCAGCCCCAGCATTTT | CASSLFGPGRNQPQHF
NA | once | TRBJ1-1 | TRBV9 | TGTGCCAGCAGCGTAGCGGTGAGCACTGAAGCTTTCTTT | CASSVAVSTEAFF
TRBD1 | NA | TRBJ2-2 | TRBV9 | TGTGCCAGCAGCGAAACAGGGGTCCCGAACACCGGGGAGCTGTTTTTT | CASSETGVPNTGELFF
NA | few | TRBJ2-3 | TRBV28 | TGTGCCAGCAGTTTAGGCGGGACTAGCACAGATACGCAGTATTTT | CASSLGGTSTDTQYF
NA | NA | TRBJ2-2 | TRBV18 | TGTGCCAGCTCACTAAAACAGGGTACCGGGGAGCTGTTTTTT | CASSLKQGTGELFF
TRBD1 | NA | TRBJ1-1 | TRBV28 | TGTGCCAGCAGTAAGCCGACAGGGGTCACTGAAGCTTTCTTT | CASSKPTGVTEAFF
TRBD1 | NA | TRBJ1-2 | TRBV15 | TGTGCCACCAGCACACCGGGACAGAGGAGCCCTATGGACGGCTACACCTTC | CATSTPGQRSPMDGYTF
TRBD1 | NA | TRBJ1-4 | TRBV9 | TGTGCCAGCGCCCCAGGGGGGAAAACTAATGAAAAACTGTTTTTT | CASAPGGKTNEKLFF
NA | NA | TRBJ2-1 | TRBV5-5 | TGTGCCAGCAGCTTATCGGAGCGGTCCTACAATGAGCAGTTCTTC | CASSLSERSYNEQFF
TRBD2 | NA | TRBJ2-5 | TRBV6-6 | TGTGCCAGCAGTTACCCCACGCGGGGGGAAGAGACCCAGTACTTC | CASSYPTRGEETQYF
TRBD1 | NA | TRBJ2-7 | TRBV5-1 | TGCGCCAGCAGCAACAGACAGGGAAGGTACTTC | CASSNRQGRYF
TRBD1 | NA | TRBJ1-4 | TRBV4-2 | TGTGCCAGCAGCCAATCTACCGGGACAGGGGACGAAAAACTGTTTTTT | CASSQSTGTGDEKLFF
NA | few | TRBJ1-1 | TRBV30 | TGTGCCTGGAGTGTGGACAGTTACACTGAAGCTTTCTTT | CAWSVDSYTEAFF
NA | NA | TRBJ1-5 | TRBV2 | TGTGCCAGCAGTGAAAGGCGGGTCGATCAGCCCCAGCATTTT | CASSERRVDQPQHF
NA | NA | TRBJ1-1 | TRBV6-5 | TGTGCCAGCAGTTACGGAGAGAACACTGAAGCTTTCTTT | CASSYGENTEAFF
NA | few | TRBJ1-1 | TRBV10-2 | TGCGCCAGCAGTGAGTACAGGGCGGGGAACACTGAAGCTTTCTTT | CASSEYRAGNTEAFF
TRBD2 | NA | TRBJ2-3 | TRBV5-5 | TGTGCCAGCAGCGCCGGACTAGCGGGATACACAGATACGCAGTATTTT | CASSAGLAGYTDTQYF
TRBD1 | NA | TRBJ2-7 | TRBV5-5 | TGTGCCAGCACTCCTCATGGACAGGGGGTTTACGAGCAGTACTTC | CASTPHGQGVYEQYF
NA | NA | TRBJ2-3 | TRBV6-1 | TGTGCCAGCAGTGAATATGGGTACCCCGGGGATACGCAGTATTTT | CASSEYGYPGDTQYF
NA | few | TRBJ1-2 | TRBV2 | TGTGCCAGCAGTGAACCCGATGTACAGGGCCCCGGGGACTATGGCTACACCTTC | CASSEPDVQGPGDYGYTF
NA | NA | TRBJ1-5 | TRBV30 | TGTGCCTGGAGTGTGGGGGCCGGACAGCCCCAGCATTTT | CAWSVGAGQPQHF
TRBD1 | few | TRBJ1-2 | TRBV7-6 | TGTGCCAGCAGCTCGCTACAGGGGGCCGTCGGGGGCTACACCTTC | CASSSLQGAVGGYTF
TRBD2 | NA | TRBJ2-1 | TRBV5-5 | TGTGCCAGCAGCTTGGTCGGGCCTAGCGGCCCTTACAATGAGCAGTTCTTC | CASSLVGPSGPYNEQFF
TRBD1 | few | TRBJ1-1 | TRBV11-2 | TGTGCCAGCAGCTTATCAGGGGGCACTGAAGCTTTCTTT | CASSLSGGTEAFF
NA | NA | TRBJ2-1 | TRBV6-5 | TGTGCCAGCAGTACGACTAGCTCCTACAATGAGCAGTTCTTC | CASSTTSSYNEQFF
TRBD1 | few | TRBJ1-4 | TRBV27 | TGTGCCAGCAGTCAACAGGGGATTGCTCGCAAACTGTTTTTT | CASSQQGIARKLFF
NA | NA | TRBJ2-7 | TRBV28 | TGTGCCAGCAGCAGCGGTCAACGGAGGACTTCCGAGCAGTACTTC | CASSSGQRRTSEQYF
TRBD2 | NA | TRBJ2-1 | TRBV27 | TGTGCCAGCAGTTTCTCTCGACTAGCGGACCCAGGTGGGCAGTTCTTC | CASSFSRLADPGGQFF
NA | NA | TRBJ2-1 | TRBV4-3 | TGCGCCAGCAGCCAAGATGCAGGGTCACGGTTCTTC | CASSQDAGSRFF
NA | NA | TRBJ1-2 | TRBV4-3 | TGCGCCAGCAGCCAAGACCCTGTCTATGGCTACACCTTC | CASSQDPVYGYTF
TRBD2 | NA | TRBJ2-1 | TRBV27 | TGTGCCAGCAGCGTCGGGACTAGCGGGAGCAATGAGCAGTTCTTC | CASSVGTSGSNEQFF
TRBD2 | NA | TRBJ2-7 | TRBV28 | TGTGCCAGCAGTTCACCTTCGGGACTAGCGGGCCAAGTACGCCCCGAGCAGTACTTC | CASSSPSGLAGQVRPEQYF
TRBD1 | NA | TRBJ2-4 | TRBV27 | TGTGCCAGCAGCCTCGGGACAGGGAAAACCAAAAACATTCAGTACTTC | CASSLGTGKTKNIQYF
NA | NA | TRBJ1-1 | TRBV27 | TGTGCCAGCAGTCCCTCACATGGCAGGGGCCGGGAAACTCTCGCTGAAGCTTTCTTT | CASSPSHGRGRETLAEAFF
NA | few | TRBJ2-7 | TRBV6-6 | TGTGCCAGCAGTTGGCATGAAGAGCAGTACTTC | CASSWHEEQYF
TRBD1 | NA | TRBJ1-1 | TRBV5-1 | TGCGCCAGCAGCGGACAGGGTGTGCAAGCTTTCTTT | CASSGQGVQAFF
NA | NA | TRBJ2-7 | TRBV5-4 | TGTGCCAGCAGCTTTTCGGGGAGCGGGCACGAGCAGTACTTC | CASSFSGSGHEQYF
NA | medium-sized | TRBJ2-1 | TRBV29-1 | TGCAGCGTTGGTGTTCCCGGCAGGGGCCCCGTTGGGAATGAGCAGTTCTTC | CSVGVPGRGPVGNEQFF
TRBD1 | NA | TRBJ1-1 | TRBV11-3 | TGTGCCAGCAGCCCCCGGGACAGGGGTGAAGCTTTCTTT | CASSPRDRGEAFF
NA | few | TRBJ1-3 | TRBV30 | TGTGCCTGGAGTCCCTGGACAGAAGGAAACACCATATATTTT | CAWSPWTEGNTIYF
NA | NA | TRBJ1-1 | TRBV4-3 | TGCGCCAGTTCGTGGGGGGGTAATACTGAAGCTTTCTTT | CASSWGGNTEAFF
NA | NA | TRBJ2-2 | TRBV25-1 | TGTGCCAGCCAAGGAAGAGGTCCGGCCGGGGAGCTGTTTTTT | CASQGRGPAGELFF
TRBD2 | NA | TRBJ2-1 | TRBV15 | TGTGCCACCAGCAGGGGCGGGAGCTCTTACAATGAGCAGTTCTTC | CATSRGGSSYNEQFF
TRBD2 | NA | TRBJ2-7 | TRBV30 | TGTGCCTGGAGCTGGGGGGCGGCGGGAGGGCCGATAGCCTACGAGCAGTACTTC | CAWSWGAAGGPIAYEQYF
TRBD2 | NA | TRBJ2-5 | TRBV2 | TGTGCCAGCAGGGTGGGACTAGCGGGACAAGAGACCCAGTACTTC | CASRVGLAGQETQYF
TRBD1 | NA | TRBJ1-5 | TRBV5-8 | TGTGCCAGCAGCTCCATACAGGGGGGATATAGCAATCAGCCCCAGCATTTT | CASSSIQGGYSNQPQHF